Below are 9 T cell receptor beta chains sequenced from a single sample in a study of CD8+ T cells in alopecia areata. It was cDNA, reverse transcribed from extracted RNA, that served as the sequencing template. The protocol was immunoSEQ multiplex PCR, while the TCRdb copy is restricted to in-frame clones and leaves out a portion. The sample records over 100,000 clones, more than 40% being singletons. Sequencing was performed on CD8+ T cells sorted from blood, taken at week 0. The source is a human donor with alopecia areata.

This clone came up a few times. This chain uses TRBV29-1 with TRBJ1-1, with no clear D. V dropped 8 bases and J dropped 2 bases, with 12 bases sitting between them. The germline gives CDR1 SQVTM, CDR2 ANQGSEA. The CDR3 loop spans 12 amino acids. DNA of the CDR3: TGCAGCTCACAAGACGGAAACACTGAAGCTTTCTTT. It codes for CSSQDGNTEAFF. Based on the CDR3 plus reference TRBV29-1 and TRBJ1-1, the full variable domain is SAVISQKPSRDICQRGTSLTIQCQVDSQVTMMFWYRQQPGQSLTLIATANQGSEATYESGFVIDKFPISRPNLTFSTLTVSNMSPEDSSIYLCSSQDGNTEAFFGQGTRLTVV.

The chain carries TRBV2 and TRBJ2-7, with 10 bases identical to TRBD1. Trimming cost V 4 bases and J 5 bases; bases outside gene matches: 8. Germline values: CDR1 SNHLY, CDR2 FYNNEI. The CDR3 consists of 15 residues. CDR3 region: CASSGDRGFLDEQYF. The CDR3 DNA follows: TGTGCCAGCAGTGGGGACAGGGGATTCTTGGACGAGCAGTACTTC.

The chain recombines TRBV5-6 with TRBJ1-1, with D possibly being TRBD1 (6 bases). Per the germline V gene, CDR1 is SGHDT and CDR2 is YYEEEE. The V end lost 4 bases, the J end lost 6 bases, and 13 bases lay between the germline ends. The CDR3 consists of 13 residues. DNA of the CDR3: TGTGCCAGCAGCCCTGGGGGGCCGTCTGAAGCTTTCTTT. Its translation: CASSPGGPSEAFF.

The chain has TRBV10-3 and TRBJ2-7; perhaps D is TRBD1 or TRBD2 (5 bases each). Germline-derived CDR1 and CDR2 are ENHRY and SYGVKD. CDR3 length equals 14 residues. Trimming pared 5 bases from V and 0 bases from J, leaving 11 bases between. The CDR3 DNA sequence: TGTGCCATCAGTCCTAAGGGGAGCTCCTACGAGCAGTACTTC. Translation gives CAISPKGSSYEQYF.

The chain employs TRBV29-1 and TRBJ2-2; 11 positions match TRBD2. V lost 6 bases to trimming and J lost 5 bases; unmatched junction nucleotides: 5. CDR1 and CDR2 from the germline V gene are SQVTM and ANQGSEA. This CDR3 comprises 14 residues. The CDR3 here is CSVGLAVRTGELFF. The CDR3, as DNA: TGCAGCGTGGGACTAGCGGTTAGGACCGGGGAGCTGTTTTTT.

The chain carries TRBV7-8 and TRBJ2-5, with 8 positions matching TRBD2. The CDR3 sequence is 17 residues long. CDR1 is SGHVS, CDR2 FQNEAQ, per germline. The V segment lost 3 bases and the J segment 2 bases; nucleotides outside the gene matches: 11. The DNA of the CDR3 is TGTGCCAGCAGCTTTCTGGAGCGGGGGCTCCCACAAGAGACCCAGTACTTC. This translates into CASSFLERGLPQETQYF.

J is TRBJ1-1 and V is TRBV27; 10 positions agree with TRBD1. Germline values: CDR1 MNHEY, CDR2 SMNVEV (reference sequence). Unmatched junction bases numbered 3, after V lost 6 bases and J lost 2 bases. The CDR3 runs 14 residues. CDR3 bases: TGTGCCAGCAGATGGACAGGGGGTAACACTGAAGCTTTCTTT. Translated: CASRWTGGNTEAFF.

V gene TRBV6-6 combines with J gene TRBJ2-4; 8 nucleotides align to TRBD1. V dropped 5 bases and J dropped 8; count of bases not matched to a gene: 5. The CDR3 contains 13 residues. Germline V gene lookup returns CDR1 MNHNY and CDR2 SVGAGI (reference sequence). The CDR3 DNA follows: TGTGCCAGCAGTAGTCAGGGGGCTGACATTCAGTACTTC. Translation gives CASSSQGADIQYF.

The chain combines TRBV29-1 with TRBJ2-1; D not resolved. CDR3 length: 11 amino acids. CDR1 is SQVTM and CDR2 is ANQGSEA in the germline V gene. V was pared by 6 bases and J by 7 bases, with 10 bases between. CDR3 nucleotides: TGCAGCGTAAAGGGTAGAAATGAGCAGTTCTTC. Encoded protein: CSVKGRNEQFF.